Presented here are 20 T cell receptor beta chains from one specimen sequenced in a study of T cells in Graves' hyperthyroidism and ophthalmopathy. It was RNA transcripts that yielded the amplified TCR beta CDR3 regions. TCR CDR3 regions were first amplified by RT-PCR with HTBI primers. TCRdb reanalysed the multiplex PCR reads using MiXCR and keeps one entry per CDR3 protein. Among more than 300,000 distinct CDR3 sequences listed, about 15% were seen once. The sequencing input was blood. All receptors come from a woman in her 30s with Graves' hyperthyroidism that later progressed to Graves' ophthalmopathy.

This clonotype came up many times. The chain combines TRBV13 with TRBJ2-7; D perhaps matches TRBD1 (6 bases). The length of the CDR3 is 15 residues. Germline-derived CDR1 and CDR2 are PRHDT and FYEKMQ (reference sequence). V was shortened by 3 bases and J by 0 bases, with 12 bases between the two germline ends. The CDR3 sequence: CASSFGGQRSYEQYF. The CDR3 nucleotides are TGTGCCAGCAGCTTCGGTGGACAGCGCTCCTACGAGCAGTACTTC.

At least ten counts were recorded for this clonotype. The rearrangement uses TRBV3-1 and TRBJ2-7; D gene uncertain. V was shortened by 3 bases and J by 5 bases, with 8 bases between the two germline ends. The CDR3 loop spans 12 amino acids. Germline-derived CDR1 and CDR2 are LGHDT and YNNKEL (reference sequence). The CDR3 DNA follows: TGTGCCAGCAGCCAGGATTCCCACGAGCAGTACTTC. Protein product: CASSQDSHEQYF.

The chain has TRBV2 and TRBJ2-3, with TRBD2 identical over 10 bases. Germline CDR1 SNHLY, CDR2 FYNNEI. V was clipped by 6 bases and J by 0 bases; unmatched bases: 24. There are 22 residues in the CDR3. The CDR3 sequence: CASSQVLAGALTLADSTDTQYF. The CDR3, as DNA: TGTGCCAGCAGCCAAGTCCTAGCGGGAGCCCTCACACTTGCCGATAGCACAGATACGCAGTATTTT.

This clonotype occurred many times. J is TRBJ1-1 and V is TRBV30; unclear D gene. Germline lookup yields CDR1 GTSNPN and CDR2 SVGIG (reference sequence). Trimming pared 6 bases from V and 8 bases from J, leaving 4 bases between. The CDR3 is 8 residues long. The CDR3 region is CACTEAFF. CDR3 nucleotides: TGTGCCTGTACCGAAGCTTTCTTT. Combining the CDR3 with reference TRBV30 and TRBJ1-1 gives the whole variable domain SQTIHQWPATLVQPVGSPLSLECTVEGTSNPNLYWYRQAAGRGLQLLFYSVGIGQISSEVPQNLSASRPQDRQFILSSKKLLLSDSGFYLCACTEAFFGQGTRLTVV.

The J gene is TRBJ2-5, the V gene TRBV27, with TRBD2 matching 11 bases. The CDR3 has 16 amino acids. Germline CDR1 and CDR2: MNHEY and SMNVEV (reference sequence). Trimming removed 4 bases from V and 1 base from J; junction bases left unmatched: 5. CDR3 nucleotide sequence: TGTGCCAGCAGTTCGGGGACTAGCGGAGCCCAAGAGACCCAGTACTTC. This encodes CASSSGTSGAQETQYF.

This clonotype was seen repeatedly, ten times or more. The chain couples TRBV28 to TRBJ2-3; unclear D gene. Germline CDR1 and CDR2: MDHEN and SYDVKM. V was cut by 1 base and J by 1 base, with 21 bases left in between. The CDR3 loop spans 19 amino acids. The CDR3 here is CASSLYFQYLLDGTDTQYF. CDR3 nucleotide sequence: TGTGCCAGCAGTTTATATTTCCAGTATTTGCTCGACGGCACAGATACGCAGTATTTT.

This clonotype appeared a few times. V usage is TRBV4-1 and J usage is TRBJ2-1; TRBD2 matches at 11 bases. V was clipped by 4 bases and J by 6 bases; unmatched bases: 8. The germline gives CDR1 MGHRA, CDR2 YSYEKL. The CDR3 spans 16 residues. CDR3 nucleotide sequence: TGCGCCAGCAGCCTACTTAGCGGGAGGGCCCCCAATGAGCAGTTCTTC. This gives the protein CASSLLSGRAPNEQFF.

This chain uses TRBV27 with TRBJ1-5, with no clear D. The V and J ends lost 3 bases and 2 bases respectively, with 5 bases between them. The germline V gene has CDR1 MNHEY and CDR2 SMNVEV (reference sequence). The length of the CDR3 is 13 residues. The CDR3, as DNA: TGTGCCAGCAGTTTTGCGGGCAATCAGCCCCAGCATTTT. Protein sequence: CASSFAGNQPQHF.

This clonotype was recorded at least ten times. The chain links TRBV3-1 to TRBJ2-5, with 8 bases lining up with TRBD1. Germline lookup yields CDR1 LGHDT and CDR2 YNNKEL (reference sequence). V lost 4 bases, J lost 7 bases, and 8 bases stayed unmatched. The CDR3 has 14 residues. The CDR3 coding sequence is TGTGCCAGCAGCCCGACAGGGGCCTCGGGGACCCAGTACTTC. Encoded protein: CASSPTGASGTQYF.

There are many counts of this clonotype. This chain uses TRBV15 with TRBJ2-7; weak D call: TRBD2 (6 bases). Germline V gene sequence: CDR1 LNHNV, CDR2 YYDKDF (reference sequence). The CDR3 is 18 amino acids. Trimming left V 1 base short and J 0 bases short, with 19 bases between. CDR3 coding DNA: TGTGCCACCAGCAGAGTTTCTTCGAGGGAGGCCTACTCCTACGAGCAGTACTTC. Its protein is CATSRVSSREAYSYEQYF.

This clonotype has a single count. The chain joins TRBV7-2 to TRBJ2-7, with D unresolved. CDR3 size: 13 residues. In germline, CDR1 is SGHTA, CDR2 FQGNSA. Trimming took off 5 bases at V and 1 base at J, with 9 bases between the two ends. The CDR3 sequence is CASSRHQSYEQYF. The CDR3 DNA reads as TGTGCCAGCAGCCGCCACCAGTCCTACGAGCAGTACTTC.

J is TRBJ1-1 and V is TRBV29-1; D is unclear. CDR1 is SQVTM and CDR2 is ANQGSEA in the germline V gene. CDR3 length: 12 amino acids. Deletions cut 5 bases from V and 0 bases from J, with 7 bases between. The CDR3 nucleotides read TGCAGCGTTACCTCTTTGAACACTGAAGCTTTCTTT. Encoded protein: CSVTSLNTEAFF.

Many counts were recorded for this clonotype. This rearrangement joins TRBV20-1 to TRBJ1-2; tentative D call: TRBD1 (5 bases). The CDR3 is 14 amino acids. Trimming took 1 base from V and 8 from J, leaving 17 bases between them. CDR1 and CDR2 (germline): DFQATT, SNEGSKA (reference sequence). CDR3 DNA sequence: TGCAGTGCTAGAGGGGGCAGCCTAGAGCGGGGCTACACCTTC. Amino acid sequence: CSARGGSLERGYTF.

This clonotype has a count of ten or more. The V gene is TRBV6-1, the J gene TRBJ2-3; possible D gene TRBD2, 5 bases. The V gene lost 7 bases and the J gene lost 0 bases, with 8 bases spanning the gap. From germline, CDR1 is MNHNS and CDR2 SASEGT. The CDR3 consists of 13 residues. The CDR3, as DNA: TGTGCCAGCAAAAGCGGAAGCACAGATACGCAGTATTTT. It is translated as CASKSGSTDTQYF.

The gene calls are TRBV20-1 and TRBJ2-2; TRBD2 agrees at 11 bases. The germline V gene has CDR1 DFQATT and CDR2 SNEGSKA (reference sequence). V shed 6 bases and J 3 bases; nucleotides not matched to a gene: 9. The CDR3 is 16 residues long. The CDR3 nucleotides read TGCAGTGCCGAGCGGTTACTAGCGGGGGACACCGGGGAGCTGTTTTTT. Residues: CSAERLLAGDTGELFF.

The chain joins TRBV27 to TRBJ2-1; 12 bases align to TRBD2. This CDR3 region has 14 residues. The germline V gene has CDR1 MNHEY and CDR2 SMNVEV (reference sequence). V was clipped by 5 bases and J by 8 bases; unmatched bases: 4. Here the CDR3 reads CASSGLAGRDEQFF. The CDR3 DNA reads as TGTGCCAGCAGTGGACTAGCGGGACGAGATGAGCAGTTCTTC.

This clonotype occurred many times. This chain uses TRBV28 with TRBJ1-4; D not certain. This CDR3 is built from 14 residues. V shed 3 bases and J shed 7 bases, with 12 bases lying between them. CDR1 and CDR2 (germline): MDHEN, SYDVKM. DNA of the CDR3: TGTGCCAGCAGTTTCGTGGGGTGGGCTGAAAAACTGTTTTTT. Its protein is CASSFVGWAEKLFF.

As concerns this clonotype: Possible read error: a much larger clone is one base away. The J gene is TRBJ1-2, the V gene TRBV6-1; 7 nucleotides match TRBD1. Germline-derived CDR1 and CDR2 are MNHNS and SASEGT. CDR3 length: 14 residues. This chain's CDR3 is CGSSFGQENYGYTF. The CDR3 nucleotides are TGTGGCAGCAGTTTCGGACAGGAAAACTATGGCTACACCTTC.

This clonotype has ten or more counts. V is TRBV27 and J is TRBJ1-2, with D possibly matching TRBD1 (5 bases). The V gene's germline CDR1 is MNHEY and CDR2 SMNVEV (reference sequence). V gave up 5 bases and J gave up 7 bases, with 26 bases separating them. This CDR3 has 17 amino acids. CDR3 amino acids: CASSPRQTSGLHVGYTF. The DNA for the CDR3 is TGTGCCAGCAGTCCGAGACAGACCTCCGGCCTACATGTTGGCTACACCTTC.

This clonotype has only a few counts. This rearrangement joins TRBV20-1 to TRBJ1-4, with 7 bases matching TRBD1. Looked up from germline, CDR1 is DFQATT and CDR2 is SNEGSKA (reference sequence). V was pared by 0 bases and J by 4 bases, with 14 bases of the junction left unmatched. The length of the CDR3 is 18 residues. CDR3 bases: TGCAGTGCTAGAGATCACCGGACAGGAGGACGGGGTAATGAAAAACTGTTTTTT. Its translation is CSARDHRTGGRGNEKLFF.